This TCR beta chain was found in a study of T cells in Graves' hyperthyroidism and ophthalmopathy. From RNA transcripts, TCR beta CDR3 regions were amplified. TCR CDR3 underwent first-round RT-PCR with the HTBI primer set. One entry per CDR3 protein, called by TCRdb with MiXCR from the multiplex PCR reads. The data hold some 690,000 distinct CDR3 sequences, with approximately 15% observed a single time. In this sample, this clonotype turned up a few times. This clonotype was obtained from a man aged 50 to 60 with Graves' hyperthyroidism. Sequenced sample: blood.

CDR3 sequence reads: CSARGLEGGQPQHF. The CDR3 DNA is TGCAGTGCTAGAGGGTTGGAGGGGGGCCAGCCCCAGCATTTT. The chain joins TRBV20-1 to TRBJ1-5, with a weak D call TRBD1 (6 bases). In germline, CDR1 is DFQATT, CDR2 SNEGSKA (reference sequence). Trimming took off 1 base at V and 7 bases at J, with 14 bases between the two ends. The CDR3 runs to 14 residues.